Below are 9 T cell receptor beta chains sequenced from a single sample in a study of T cells in tuberculosis. TCRdb's table, derived via immunoSEQ multiplex PCR, lists solely in-frame clones and lacks some. The table records tens of thousands of clones, over 75% of them present only once. Documented time point: new active TB diagnosis, blood taken before or within 7 days of starting treatment. The material sequenced was PBMCs, taken at tuberculosis diagnosis. These receptors were collected from an adult with tuberculosis.

The V gene is TRBV6-1, the J gene TRBJ2-1; 14 nucleotides agree with TRBD2. The CDR3 sequence is 17 residues long. The trim removed 4 bases at V and 7 bases at J, leaving 9 bases unmatched. From germline, CDR1 is MNHNS and CDR2 SASEGT. Here the CDR3 reads CASSGGLAGVLANEQFF. In DNA form, the CDR3 reads TGTGCCAGCAGTGGGGGACTAGCGGGGGTATTGGCGAATGAGCAGTTCTTC.

The genes are TRBV2 and TRBJ2-1; D may be TRBD2 (6 bases). The CDR3 is 14 residues long. Germline CDR1 SNHLY, CDR2 FYNNEI. Trimming removed 2 bases at V and 9 bases at J, with 14 bases between. CDR3 protein: CASSERLAYGEQFF. For the CDR3, the DNA is TGTGCCAGCAGTGAAAGGCTAGCGTACGGTGAGCAGTTCTTC.

The chain joins TRBV6-5 to TRBJ1-2; tentative D call: TRBD1 (6 bases). The V gene lost 4 bases and the J gene lost 8 bases, with 14 bases spanning the gap. This CDR3 comprises 13 residues. Germline V gene sequence: CDR1 MNHEY, CDR2 SVGAGI. In nucleotides, the CDR3 is TGTGCCAGCAGTTTACTCAGGGGTCAAGGCTACACCTTC. As protein: CASSLLRGQGYTF.

The DNA of the CDR3 is TGTGCCAGCAGCGTCAGCCAGGGTGGACAGCCCCAGCATTTT. It yields the protein CASSVSQGGQPQHF. The chain couples TRBV9 to TRBJ1-5, with D perhaps matching TRBD1 (5 bases). CDR3 length: 14 amino acids. CDR1 SGDLS and CDR2 YYNGEE come from the germline V gene. V lost 2 bases and J 7 bases, leaving 13 bases between the germline ends.

This chain uses TRBV19 with TRBJ2-5, with 12 bases matching TRBD2. The V gene's germline CDR1 is LNHDA and CDR2 SQIVND (reference sequence). V was pared by 6 bases and J by 4 bases, with 6 bases of the junction left unmatched. The CDR3 runs to 15 residues. The DNA of the CDR3 is TGTGCCAGTAGCCCGATGGGACTAGCGGGAGAGACCCAGTACTTC. It translates to CASSPMGLAGETQYF. Full variable domain (remainder filled in from reference TRBV19 and TRBJ2-5): DGGITQSPKYLFRKEGQNVTLSCEQNLNHDAMYWYRQDPGQGLRLIYYSQIVNDFQKGDIAEGYSVSREKKESFPLTVTSAQKNPTAFYLCASSPMGLAGETQYFGPGTRLLVL.

DNA for the CDR3: TGCGCCAGCAGCTTGGCCGGGAACACTGAAGCTTTCTTT. It is translated as CASSLAGNTEAFF. The chain joins TRBV5-1 to TRBJ1-1; D remains ambiguous. Trimming shortened V by 0 bases and J by 1 base, and 4 bases separated the two germline ends. Per germline, CDR1 SGHRS and CDR2 YFSETQ. This CDR3 spans 13 amino acids.

The rearrangement uses TRBV6-1 and TRBJ2-3; 11 bases fit TRBD2. Germline CDR1 is MNHNS and CDR2 is SASEGT. With 2 bases clipped from V and 3 bases from J, the junction kept 4 bases outside the gene matches. The CDR3 spans 16 residues. CDR3 amino acids: CASSEQGLAVTDTQYF. The DNA for the CDR3 is TGTGCCAGCAGTGAACAGGGACTAGCGGTGACAGATACGCAGTATTTT.

The rearrangement uses TRBV18 and TRBJ1-5, with D perhaps matching TRBD1 (5 bases). Germline CDR1 reads KGHSH; CDR2 reads LQKENI. CDR3 length equals 15 residues. Trimming took 4 bases from V and 1 from J, leaving 11 bases between them. CDR3: CASSQQGWSNQPQHF. The CDR3 DNA reads TGTGCCAGCTCACAGCAGGGTTGGAGCAATCAGCCCCAGCATTTT.

The chain joins TRBV7-2 to TRBJ1-2; tentative D call: TRBD1 (5 bases). Trimming removed 5 bases at V and 1 base at J, with 14 bases between. The CDR3 covers 15 residues. Germline CDR1 SGHTA, CDR2 FQGNSA. The CDR3 reads CASSLNPGGNYGYTF. The CDR3 coding sequence is TGTGCCAGCAGCCTAAACCCGGGGGGTAACTATGGCTACACCTTC.